A selection of T cell receptor beta chains follows, all from one sample in a study of cytomegalovirus exposure and HLA in healthy donors. Libraries were prepared by immunoSEQ multiplex PCR; TCRdb keeps only in-frame clonotypes and omits some of them. The sample totals about 130,000 clones. Sequenced material: PBMCs. Every receptor here comes from a woman between 55 and 75 years old in good health and CMV-seronegative. CDR3s include the opening cysteine and the closing phenylalanine or tryptophan. D genes are given only for firm matches.

j_gene: TRBJ2-3
d_gene: -
v_gene: TRBV6-1
CDR3aa: CASTEGGPTDTQYF
CDR3nt: TGTGCCAGCACCGAAGGAGGGCCCACAGATACGCAGTATTTT

j_gene: TRBJ2-3
d_gene: TRBD2
v_gene: TRBV4-2
CDR3aa: CASSEGPSLAGGRTDTQYF
CDR3nt: TGTGCCAGCAGCGAAGGTCCTTCCCTAGCGGGGGGGCGCACAGATACGCAGTATTTT

j_gene: TRBJ1-1
d_gene: -
v_gene: TRBV5-5
CDR3aa: CASSHQSNTEAFF
CDR3nt: TGTGCCAGCAGCCACCAGTCGAACACTGAAGCTTTCTTT

j_gene: TRBJ2-1
d_gene: TRBD2
v_gene: TRBV2
CDR3aa: CASSEAPWTSGSDGEQFF
CDR3nt: TGTGCCAGCAGTGAAGCTCCTTGGACTAGCGGGAGCGACGGTGAGCAGTTCTTC

j_gene: TRBJ1-1
d_gene: -
v_gene: TRBV7-6
CDR3aa: CASSLAVVTDNTEAFF
CDR3nt: TGTGCCAGCAGCTTAGCAGTAGTCACAGACAACACTGAAGCTTTCTTT

j_gene: TRBJ1-1
d_gene: -
v_gene: TRBV20-1
CDR3aa: CSASSDTEAFF
CDR3nt: TGCAGTGCTAGCTCGGACACTGAAGCTTTCTTT

j_gene: TRBJ1-5
d_gene: -
v_gene: TRBV15
CDR3aa: CATSDPGGGFQPQHF
CDR3nt: TGTGCCACCAGCGATCCGGGGGGCGGGTTTCAGCCCCAGCATTTT

j_gene: TRBJ1-1
d_gene: -
v_gene: TRBV5-1
CDR3aa: CASSGDSLNTEAFF
CDR3nt: TGCGCCAGCAGTGGCGACAGCTTGAACACTGAAGCTTTCTTT

j_gene: TRBJ1-1
d_gene: TRBD1
v_gene: TRBV5-1
CDR3aa: CASRTGTGDTEAFF
CDR3nt: TGCGCCAGCAGGACCGGGACAGGGGACACTGAAGCTTTCTTT

j_gene: TRBJ1-6
d_gene: -
v_gene: TRBV21-1
CDR3aa: CASSSYRGWSYNSPLHF
CDR3nt: TGTGCCAGCAGCTCATACAGGGGGTGGTCCTATAATTCACCCCTCCACTTT

j_gene: TRBJ1-1
d_gene: -
v_gene: TRBV11-2
CDR3aa: CASSLEGTVNTEAFF
CDR3nt: TGTGCCAGCAGCTTAGAAGGGACTGTGAACACTGAAGCTTTCTTT

j_gene: TRBJ2-2
d_gene: -
v_gene: TRBV4-1
CDR3aa: CASREGNTGELFF
CDR3nt: TGCGCCAGCAGGGAGGGGAACACCGGGGAGCTGTTTTTT

j_gene: TRBJ1-1
d_gene: -
v_gene: TRBV19
CDR3aa: CASSTGRGQAFF
CDR3nt: TGTGCCAGTAGTACAGGCCGGGGTCAAGCTTTCTTT

j_gene: TRBJ2-5
d_gene: -
v_gene: TRBV27
CDR3aa: CASSQIRSPGETQYF
CDR3nt: TGTGCCAGCAGTCAGATAAGGTCTCCGGGTGAGACCCAGTACTTC

j_gene: TRBJ2-1
d_gene: TRBD2
v_gene: TRBV5-1
CDR3aa: CASSQDPGLVSNEQFF
CDR3nt: TGCGCCAGCAGCCAAGACCCGGGACTAGTCTCCAATGAGCAGTTCTTC

j_gene: TRBJ2-7
d_gene: -
v_gene: TRBV9
CDR3aa: CASSPQEVRSYEQYF
CDR3nt: TGTGCCAGCAGCCCACAAGAAGTTCGCTCCTACGAGCAGTACTTC

j_gene: TRBJ1-6
d_gene: -
v_gene: TRBV4-1
CDR3aa: CASSQKGVGSYNSPLHF
CDR3nt: TGCGCCAGCAGCCAAAAAGGGGTCGGGTCCTATAATTCACCCCTCCACTTT

j_gene: TRBJ2-1
d_gene: TRBD1
v_gene: TRBV18
CDR3aa: CASSPTGTGGNNEQFF
CDR3nt: TGTGCCAGCTCACCGACCGGGACAGGGGGCAACAATGAGCAGTTCTTC

j_gene: TRBJ2-6
d_gene: TRBD1
v_gene: TRBV7-6
CDR3aa: CASSLWDRGRASGANVLTF
CDR3nt: TGTGCCAGCAGCCTGTGGGACAGGGGGCGGGCCTCTGGGGCCAACGTCCTGACTTTC

j_gene: TRBJ2-7
d_gene: -
v_gene: TRBV27
CDR3aa: CASSSGRSYEQYF
CDR3nt: TGTGCCAGCAGTTCTGGCAGATCGTACGAGCAGTACTTC

j_gene: TRBJ2-2
d_gene: TRBD2
v_gene: TRBV11-2
CDR3aa: CASSFSGSSTGELFF
CDR3nt: TGTGCCAGCAGCTTCAGCGGGAGTAGTACCGGGGAGCTGTTTTTT

j_gene: TRBJ1-4
d_gene: -
v_gene: TRBV27
CDR3aa: CASSLSGGREKLFF
CDR3nt: TGTGCCAGCAGTTTATCGGGGGGTAGGGAAAAACTGTTTTTT

j_gene: TRBJ2-1
d_gene: TRBD1
v_gene: TRBV9
CDR3aa: CASTRDRGSYNEQFF
CDR3nt: TGTGCCAGCACCCGAGACAGGGGGTCCTACAATGAGCAGTTCTTC

j_gene: TRBJ2-5
d_gene: -
v_gene: TRBV5-1
CDR3aa: CASKKGTSGGEQYF
CDR3nt: TGCGCCAGCAAAAAAGGGACATCGGGAGGAGAGCAGTACTTC

j_gene: TRBJ1-3
d_gene: -
v_gene: TRBV6-1
CDR3aa: CASSPRTGGNTIYF
CDR3nt: TGTGCCAGCAGCCCTCGGACGGGAGGAAACACCATATATTTT

j_gene: TRBJ1-3
d_gene: -
v_gene: TRBV9
CDR3aa: CASSVGGGIAGLSGNTIYF
CDR3nt: TGTGCCAGCAGCGTAGGGGGGGGCATAGCAGGACTCTCTGGAAACACCATATATTTT

j_gene: TRBJ2-1
d_gene: TRBD2
v_gene: TRBV18
CDR3aa: CASSPYSGGGYEQFF
CDR3nt: TGTGCCAGCTCACCTTACTCGGGGGGAGGCTATGAGCAGTTCTTC

j_gene: TRBJ1-1
d_gene: -
v_gene: TRBV6-1
CDR3aa: CASSDRSNTEAFF
CDR3nt: TGTGCCAGCAGTGACAGATCCAACACTGAAGCTTTCTTT

j_gene: TRBJ2-4
d_gene: -
v_gene: TRBV18
CDR3aa: CASSPGGKAKNIQYF
CDR3nt: TGTGCCAGCTCGCCAGGGGGGAAGGCCAAAAACATTCAGTACTTC

j_gene: TRBJ1-4
d_gene: TRBD1
v_gene: TRBV5-4
CDR3aa: CASSSGTGHEKLFF
CDR3nt: TGTGCCAGCAGCTCCGGGACAGGGCATGAAAAACTGTTTTTT

j_gene: TRBJ1-3
d_gene: -
v_gene: TRBV2
CDR3aa: CASRLLGPLSGNTIYF
CDR3nt: TGTGCCAGCAGATTACTAGGTCCCCTCTCTGGAAACACCATATATTTT

j_gene: TRBJ2-1
d_gene: TRBD1
v_gene: TRBV5-1
CDR3aa: CASSQRTGGNEQFF
CDR3nt: TGCGCCAGCAGCCAGAGGACAGGGGGTAATGAGCAGTTCTTC

j_gene: TRBJ1-6
d_gene: -
v_gene: TRBV27
CDR3aa: CASRITGINSPLHF
CDR3nt: TGTGCCAGCAGAATAACAGGGATTAATTCACCCCTCCACTTT

j_gene: TRBJ1-1
d_gene: -
v_gene: TRBV2
CDR3aa: CASSAEGAEAFF
CDR3nt: TGTGCCAGCAGTGCTGAGGGAGCTGAAGCTTTCTTT

j_gene: TRBJ2-5
d_gene: TRBD2
v_gene: TRBV28
CDR3aa: CASSPRGDQQTQYF
CDR3nt: TGTGCCAGCAGCCCCCGGGGGGATCAACAGACCCAGTACTTC

j_gene: TRBJ2-3
d_gene: TRBD1
v_gene: TRBV18
CDR3aa: CASSVSGGPSPDTQYF
CDR3nt: TGTGCCAGCTCAGTTTCAGGGGGCCCTTCCCCTGATACGCAGTATTTT

j_gene: TRBJ1-2
d_gene: -
v_gene: TRBV9
CDR3aa: CASSVGGLDGYTF
CDR3nt: TGTGCCAGCAGCGTAGGGGGCTTGGATGGCTACACCTTC

j_gene: TRBJ2-7
d_gene: -
v_gene: TRBV6-6
CDR3aa: CASVTGTVSEQYF
CDR3nt: TGTGCCAGCGTCACAGGGACCGTCTCCGAGCAGTACTTC

j_gene: TRBJ2-7
d_gene: TRBD2
v_gene: TRBV5-1
CDR3aa: CASSLALDSGSSYEQYF
CDR3nt: TGCGCCAGCAGCTTGGCACTGGATAGCGGGAGTTCCTACGAGCAGTACTTC

j_gene: TRBJ2-7
d_gene: TRBD2
v_gene: TRBV11-2
CDR3aa: CASSPWTSGIYEQYF
CDR3nt: TGTGCCAGCAGCCCCTGGACTAGCGGGATCTACGAGCAGTACTTC

j_gene: TRBJ1-1
d_gene: TRBD1
v_gene: TRBV10-3
CDR3aa: CAINPTGGTEAFF
CDR3nt: TGTGCCATCAACCCGACAGGGGGCACTGAAGCTTTCTTT

j_gene: TRBJ2-7
d_gene: TRBD1
v_gene: TRBV28
CDR3aa: CASSFSVPGQGVSPHEQYF
CDR3nt: TGTGCCAGCAGTTTTTCCGTCCCGGGACAGGGGGTTAGCCCCCACGAGCAGTACTTC

j_gene: TRBJ2-2
d_gene: TRBD2
v_gene: TRBV6-5
CDR3aa: CASSYGGAGELFF
CDR3nt: TGTGCCAGCAGTTATGGGGGGGCCGGGGAGCTGTTTTTT

j_gene: TRBJ1-4
d_gene: TRBD1
v_gene: TRBV4-2
CDR3aa: CASSQAWTGGYQLFF
CDR3nt: TGTGCCAGCAGCCAAGCCTGGACAGGGGGCTATCAACTGTTTTTT

j_gene: TRBJ1-6
d_gene: -
v_gene: TRBV11-2
CDR3aa: CASSLDLRSPLHF
CDR3nt: TGTGCCAGCAGCTTAGATTTGAGGTCACCCCTCCACTTT